The 9 T cell receptor beta chains below come from one sample, sequenced in a study of beta chain features in type 1 diabetes. The authors reverse transcribed all of the isolated RNA, so sequencing captured expressed TCRB transcripts. The assay was immunoSEQ multiplex PCR, and TCRdb's table has in-frame clones only and misses some. The table has a few hundred thousand clones, 12% to 15% seen once. The material sequenced was central memory CD4+ T cells from blood. Receptor source: a man younger than 40 in good health.

This clone came up a few times. This chain joins TRBV14 and TRBJ2-1, with D tentatively TRBD2 (6 bases). Germline V gene data show CDR1 as SGHDN and CDR2 as FVKESK. The CDR3 has 12 residues. V was trimmed by 0 bases and J by 10 bases, leaving 7 bases between them. The DNA of the CDR3 is TGTGCCAGCAGCCAAGACCTAGCGGAGCAGTTCTTC. Translated, it gives CASSQDLAEQFF.

The chain carries TRBV11-2 and TRBJ1-2; 7 nucleotides agree with TRBD1. After removal of 5 bases from V and 7 bases from J, the junction contained 4 bases not matched to a gene. The germline CDR1 and CDR2 sequences are SGHAT and FQNNGV. This CDR3 is 12 amino acids long. CDR3: CASSVNRGGYTF. DNA of the CDR3: TGTGCCAGCAGCGTTAACAGGGGTGGCTACACCTTC.

The rearrangement joins TRBV25-1 to TRBJ2-2; no firm D call. CDR3 length: 12 amino acids. V was pared by 6 bases and J by 7 bases, with 9 bases between. The germline gives CDR1 MGHDK, CDR2 SYGVNS. CDR3 protein: CASRFFHGELFF. The CDR3 coding sequence is TGTGCCAGCAGGTTTTTCCACGGGGAGCTGTTTTTT.

This chain joins TRBV5-6 and TRBJ2-3; D is possibly TRBD1 or TRBD2 (5 bases each). This CDR3 has 17 residues. V lost 0 bases and J lost 4, with 18 bases in between. CDR1 is SGHDT and CDR2 is YYEEEE in the germline V gene. In DNA form, the CDR3 reads TGTGCCAGCAGCTTGGGGGGGATCGCCCGAGCGGCAGATACGCAGTATTTT. As protein: CASSLGGIARAADTQYF.

There are many counts of this clone. The V gene is TRBV19, the J gene TRBJ2-1; no firm D call. Germline loops: CDR1 LNHDA, CDR2 SQIVND (reference sequence). Trimming pared 0 bases from V and 5 bases from J, leaving 8 bases between. The CDR3 is 14 amino acids. CDR3 sequence reads: CASSIDSSHNEQFF. The CDR3 coding sequence is TGTGCCAGTAGTATAGATTCCAGCCACAATGAGCAGTTCTTC.

There are a few counts of this clone. In the same sample, other DNA sequences code for this CDR3. The chain carries TRBV18 and TRBJ1-1; D might be TRBD1 (6 bases). There are 15 residues in the CDR3. V was shortened by 2 bases and J by 1 base, with 11 bases between the two germline ends. Germline CDR1 is KGHSH and CDR2 is LQKENI. CDR3 in amino acids: CASSPLIQGNTEAFF. DNA of the CDR3: TGTGCCAGCTCACCATTAATACAGGGGAACACTGAAGCTTTCTTT. The whole variable domain, filled in from reference TRBV18 and TRBJ1-1, reads NAGVMQNPRHLVRRRGQEARLRCSPMKGHSHVYWYRQLPEEGLKFMVYLQKENIIDESGMPKERFSAEFPKEGPSILRIQQVVRGDSAAYFCASSPLIQGNTEAFFGQGTRLTVV.

This clone has a handful of counts. This chain uses TRBV27 with TRBJ1-2; D possibly corresponds to TRBD1 (6 bases). Germline CDR1 is MNHEY and CDR2 is SMNVEV (reference sequence). The ends were cut back, 3 bases at V and 7 bases at J, with 12 bases in the middle. The CDR3 contains 13 residues. CDR3 in DNA: TGTGCCAGCAGTTTTCGGGGGGCACGTGGCTACACCTTC. The encoded protein is CASSFRGARGYTF.

This clone was detected a few times. The chain combines TRBV9 with TRBJ2-1, with D unresolved. The CDR3 spans 14 residues. V lost 0 bases, J lost 6 bases, and 10 bases lay in between. Germline CDR1 is SGDLS and CDR2 is YYNGEE. For the CDR3, the DNA is TGTGCCAGCAGCGTAGATAGAACTCGCAATGAGCAGTTCTTC. It yields the protein CASSVDRTRNEQFF.

The J gene is TRBJ1-5, the V gene TRBV2; no firm D call. Trimming pared 7 bases from V and 9 bases from J, leaving 10 bases between. The CDR3 runs 11 residues. Per the germline V gene, CDR1 is SNHLY and CDR2 is FYNNEI. CDR3 in DNA: TGTGCCAGCAAAACCCGCGGGCCCCAGCATTTT. Translating gives CASKTRGPQHF.